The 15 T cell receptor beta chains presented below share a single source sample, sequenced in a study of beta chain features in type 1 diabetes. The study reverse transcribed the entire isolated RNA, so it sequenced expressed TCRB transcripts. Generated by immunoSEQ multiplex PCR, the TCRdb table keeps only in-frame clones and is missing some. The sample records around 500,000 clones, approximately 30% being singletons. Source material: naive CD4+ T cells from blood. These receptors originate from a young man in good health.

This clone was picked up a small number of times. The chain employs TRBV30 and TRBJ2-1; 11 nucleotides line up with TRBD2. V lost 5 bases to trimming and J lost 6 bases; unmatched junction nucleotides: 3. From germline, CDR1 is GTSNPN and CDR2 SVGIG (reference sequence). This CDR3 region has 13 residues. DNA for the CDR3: TGTGCCTGGCGAACTAGCGGGAGCAATGAGCAGTTCTTC. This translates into CAWRTSGSNEQFF.

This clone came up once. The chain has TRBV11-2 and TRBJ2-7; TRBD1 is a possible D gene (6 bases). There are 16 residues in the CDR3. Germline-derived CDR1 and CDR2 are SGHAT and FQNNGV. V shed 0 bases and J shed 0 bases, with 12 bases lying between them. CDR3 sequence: CASSLDLWTASYEQYF. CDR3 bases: TGTGCCAGCAGCTTAGACTTATGGACAGCCTCCTACGAGCAGTACTTC. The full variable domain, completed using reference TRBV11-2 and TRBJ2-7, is EAGVAQSPRYKIIEKRQSVAFWCNPISGHATLYWYQQILGQGPKLLIQFQNNGVVDDSQLPKDRFSAERLKGVDSTLKIQPAKLEDSAVYLCASSLDLWTASYEQYFGPGTRLTVT.

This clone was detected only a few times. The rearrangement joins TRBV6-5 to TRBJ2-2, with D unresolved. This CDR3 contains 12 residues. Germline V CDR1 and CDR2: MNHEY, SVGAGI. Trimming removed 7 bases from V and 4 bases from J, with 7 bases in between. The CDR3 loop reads CASKQVTGELFF. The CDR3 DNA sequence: TGTGCCAGCAAGCAAGTCACCGGGGAGCTGTTTTTT.

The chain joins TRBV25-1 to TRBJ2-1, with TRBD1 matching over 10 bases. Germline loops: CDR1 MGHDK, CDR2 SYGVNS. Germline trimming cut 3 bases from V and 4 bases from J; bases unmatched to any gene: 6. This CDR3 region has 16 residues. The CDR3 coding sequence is TGTGCCAGCAGTGATACCAGACAGGGGGCATACAATGAGCAGTTCTTC. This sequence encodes CASSDTRQGAYNEQFF.

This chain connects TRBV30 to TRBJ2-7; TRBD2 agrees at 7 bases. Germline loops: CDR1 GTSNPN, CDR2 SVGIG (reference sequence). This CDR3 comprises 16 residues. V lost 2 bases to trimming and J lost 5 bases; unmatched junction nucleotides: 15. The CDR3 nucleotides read TGTGCCTGGAGTCGGGAGAGGGCGGGAGTAGTCAACGAGCAGTACTTC. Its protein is CAWSRERAGVVNEQYF. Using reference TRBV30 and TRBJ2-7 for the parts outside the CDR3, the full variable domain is SQTIHQWPATLVQPVGSPLSLECTVEGTSNPNLYWYRQAAGRGLQLLFYSVGIGQISSEVPQNLSASRPQDRQFILSSKKLLLSDSGFYLCAWSRERAGVVNEQYFGPGTRLTVT.

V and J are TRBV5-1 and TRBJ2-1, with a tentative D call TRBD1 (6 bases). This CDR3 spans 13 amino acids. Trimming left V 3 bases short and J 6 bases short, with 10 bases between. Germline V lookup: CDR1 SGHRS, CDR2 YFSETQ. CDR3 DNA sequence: TGCGCCAGCAGCTCGTTAGGGGGCAATGAGCAGTTCTTC. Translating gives CASSSLGGNEQFF.

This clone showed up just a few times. CDR3 in DNA: TGTGCCAGCAGCCGTAGCGGGAAGTCCTACAATGAGCAGTTCTTC. Translation: CASSRSGKSYNEQFF. The chain recombines TRBV6-5 with TRBJ2-1; 8 nucleotides match TRBD2. Looked up from germline, CDR1 is MNHEY and CDR2 is SVGAGI. This CDR3 spans 15 amino acids. Trimming at V came to 6 bases and at J to 1 base, leaving 5 bases not matched to a gene.

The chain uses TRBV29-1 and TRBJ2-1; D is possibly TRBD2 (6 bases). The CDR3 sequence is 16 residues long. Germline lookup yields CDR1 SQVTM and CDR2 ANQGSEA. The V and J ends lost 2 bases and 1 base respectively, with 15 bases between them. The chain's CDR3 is CSVEPGVADSYNEQFF. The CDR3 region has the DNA TGCAGCGTTGAACCGGGGGTAGCGGATTCCTACAATGAGCAGTTCTTC.

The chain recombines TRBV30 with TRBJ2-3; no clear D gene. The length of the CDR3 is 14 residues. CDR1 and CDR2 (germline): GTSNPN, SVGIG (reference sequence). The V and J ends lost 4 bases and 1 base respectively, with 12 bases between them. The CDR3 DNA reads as TGTGCCTGGACCATCCGGACCCGCACAGATACGCAGTATTTT. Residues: CAWTIRTRTDTQYF.

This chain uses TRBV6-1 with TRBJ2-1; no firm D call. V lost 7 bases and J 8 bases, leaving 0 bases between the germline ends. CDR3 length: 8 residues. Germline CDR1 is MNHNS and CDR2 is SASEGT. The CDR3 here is CASNEQFF. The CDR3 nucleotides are TGTGCCAGCAATGAGCAGTTCTTC.

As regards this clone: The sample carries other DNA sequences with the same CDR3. CDR3 nucleotides: TGTGCCTGGAATTCGGGGCAAGAGACCCAGTACTTC. Its protein product is CAWNSGQETQYF. This chain links TRBV30 with TRBJ2-5; D is perhaps TRBD2 (5 bases). V lost 4 bases and J 2 bases, leaving 8 bases between the germline ends. Germline V gene data show CDR1 as GTSNPN and CDR2 as SVGIG (reference sequence). CDR3 length: 12 residues.

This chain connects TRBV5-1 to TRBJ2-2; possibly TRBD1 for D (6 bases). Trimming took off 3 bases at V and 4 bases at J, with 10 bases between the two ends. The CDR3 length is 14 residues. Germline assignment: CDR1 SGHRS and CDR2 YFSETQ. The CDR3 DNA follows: TGCGCCAGCAGCTCTACAGGGAGCACCGGGGAGCTGTTTTTT. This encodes CASSSTGSTGELFF.

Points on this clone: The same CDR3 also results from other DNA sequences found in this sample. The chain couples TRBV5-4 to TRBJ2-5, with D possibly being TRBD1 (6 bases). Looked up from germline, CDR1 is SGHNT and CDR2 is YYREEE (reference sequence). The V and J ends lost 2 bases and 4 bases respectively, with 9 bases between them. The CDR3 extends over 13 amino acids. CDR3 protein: CASSFSGAETQYF. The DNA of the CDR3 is TGTGCCAGCAGCTTTTCAGGGGCAGAGACCCAGTACTTC.

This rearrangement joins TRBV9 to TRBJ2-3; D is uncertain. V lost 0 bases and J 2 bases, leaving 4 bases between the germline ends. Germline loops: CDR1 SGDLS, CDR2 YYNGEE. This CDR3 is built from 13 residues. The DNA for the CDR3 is TGTGCCAGCAGCGTAGGTCACACAGATACGCAGTATTTT. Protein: CASSVGHTDTQYF. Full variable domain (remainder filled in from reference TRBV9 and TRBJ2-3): DSGVTQTPKHLITATGQRVTLRCSPRSGDLSVYWYQQSLDQGLQFLIQYYNGEERAKGNILERFSAQQFPDLHSELNLSSLELGDSALYFCASSVGHTDTQYFGPGTRLTVL.

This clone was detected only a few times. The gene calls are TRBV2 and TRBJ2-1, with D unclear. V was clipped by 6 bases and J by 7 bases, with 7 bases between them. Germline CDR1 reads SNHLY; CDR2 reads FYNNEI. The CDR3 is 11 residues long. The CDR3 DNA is TGTGCCAGCAGCGCGAGGAATGAGCAGTTCTTC. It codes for CASSARNEQFF.